These 32 T cell receptor beta chains share one sample of origin, sequenced in a study of blood T cell repertoires in COVID-19. TCRdb's copy holds only in-frame clones and misses some; the assay was immunoSEQ multiplex PCR. The sample includes hundreds of thousands of clones, roughly 89% of them seen just once. The material sequenced was PBMCs or T cells enriched from blood (not recorded which). The origin of the receptors is a woman in her thirties with acute COVID-19.

The gene calls are TRBV25-1 and TRBJ1-4; perhaps TRBD1 as D (5 bases). Germline V gene lookup returns CDR1 MGHDK and CDR2 SYGVNS. Trimming shortened V by 3 bases and J by 5 bases, and 10 bases separated the two germline ends. The CDR3 has 14 amino acids. DNA for the CDR3: TGTGCCAGCAGTGACACAGGACGGAATGAAAAACTGTTTTTT. Translated, it gives CASSDTGRNEKLFF.

The genes are TRBV13 and TRBJ2-7; no clear D. The V gene lost 0 bases and the J gene lost 2 bases, with 8 bases spanning the gap. The CDR3 consists of 14 residues. The germline gives CDR1 PRHDT, CDR2 FYEKMQ (reference sequence). CDR3 amino acids: CASSLGSRTYEQYF. The CDR3 coding sequence is TGTGCCAGCAGCTTAGGCTCCAGAACCTACGAGCAGTACTTC.

The chain is built from TRBV19 and TRBJ2-5; perhaps TRBD1 as D (7 bases). Germline lookup yields CDR1 LNHDA and CDR2 SQIVND (reference sequence). CDR3 length equals 15 residues. Trimming took off 6 bases at V and 3 bases at J, with 17 bases between the two ends. As DNA, the CDR3 is TGTGCCAGTAGGACAGGGTTCGGGGGAAAAGAGACCCAGTACTTC. This encodes CASRTGFGGKETQYF.

The chain is built from TRBV11-2 and TRBJ2-3; 8 nucleotides align to TRBD1. Germline CDR1 and CDR2: SGHAT and FQNNGV. The CDR3 runs 16 residues. V trimming: 3 bases; J trimming: 3 bases; junction bases outside the gene matches: 8. The CDR3 DNA sequence: TGTGCCAGCAGCTTTACGACAGGGGTCCCAACAGATACGCAGTATTTT. It encodes CASSFTTGVPTDTQYF.

This chain links TRBV2 with TRBJ2-1; 15 bases are a match to TRBD2. CDR1 and CDR2 from the germline V gene are SNHLY and FYNNEI. The CDR3 has 15 residues. Losses at the gene ends were 4 bases for V and 9 bases for J; bases not matched to a gene: 4. This CDR3 is CASSVGLAGGLEQFF. CDR3 nucleotides: TGTGCCAGCAGTGTTGGACTAGCGGGGGGGCTTGAGCAGTTCTTC. The entire variable domain, with the rest obtained from reference TRBV2 and TRBJ2-1, is as follows: EPEVTQTPSHQVTQMGQEVILRCVPISNHLYFYWYRQILGQKVEFLVSFYNNEISEKSEIFDDQFSVERPDGSNFTLKIRSTKLEDSAMYFCASSVGLAGGLEQFFGPGTRLTVL.

The chain links TRBV6-5 to TRBJ1-2, with no clear D. The CDR3 runs 15 residues. V was clipped by 2 bases and J by 4 bases, with 14 bases between them. Germline-derived CDR1 and CDR2 are MNHEY and SVGAGI. The CDR3: CASSYPEAIFYGYTF. CDR3 sequence (DNA): TGTGCCAGCAGTTACCCAGAGGCTATCTTCTATGGCTACACCTTC.

The gene calls are TRBV12-3 or TRBV12-4 and TRBJ1-1, with unresolved D. V lost 6 bases, J lost 3 bases, and 8 bases lay in between. This CDR3 is 12 amino acids long. The CDR3 protein is CASRPADTEAFF. CDR3 DNA: TGTGCCAGCAGACCGGCGGACACTGAAGCTTTCTTT.

This clone was seen once. The genes are TRBV14 and TRBJ1-3; the D is unclear. The CDR3 has 18 residues. CDR1 is SGHDN and CDR2 is FVKESK in the germline V gene. Trimming removed 2 bases from V and 1 base from J, with 18 bases in between. The CDR3 nucleotides read TGTGCCAGCAGCCAAATTTTGGCCGGGTTCCATTCTGGAAACACCATATATTTT. Protein: CASSQILAGFHSGNTIYF.

This chain links TRBV5-1 with TRBJ2-1; 9 nucleotides match TRBD1. This CDR3 has 16 residues. J gave up 6 bases and V 4 bases, and 11 bases lay outside the gene matches. Germline CDR1 SGHRS, CDR2 YFSETQ. CDR3 loop: CASSPSPDRGPNEQFF. CDR3 DNA sequence: TGCGCCAGCAGCCCCTCCCCGGACAGGGGCCCCAATGAGCAGTTCTTC.

V and J are TRBV19 and TRBJ1-2; D ambiguous. Germline CDR1 reads LNHDA; CDR2 reads SQIVND (reference sequence). Trimming pared 4 bases from V and 0 bases from J, leaving 12 bases between. This CDR3 region has 15 residues. CDR3 sequence reads: CASSTGARTNYGYTF. For the CDR3, the DNA is TGTGCCAGTAGTACCGGAGCGAGAACTAACTATGGCTACACCTTC. The whole variable domain, remainder taken from reference TRBV19 and TRBJ1-2, is DGGITQSPKYLFRKEGQNVTLSCEQNLNHDAMYWYRQDPGQGLRLIYYSQIVNDFQKGDIAEGYSVSREKKESFPLTVTSAQKNPTAFYLCASSTGARTNYGYTFGSGTRLTVV.

The chain carries TRBV4-3 and TRBJ1-2; 8 bases align to TRBD1. The CDR3 runs to 14 residues. The J segment lost 3 bases and the V segment lost 4 bases, leaving 4 bases of the junction unmatched. Per germline, CDR1 LGHNA and CDR2 YSLEER. CDR3 DNA sequence: TGCGCCAGCAGCCCGGACAGGGTGTACTATGGCTACACCTTC. Its protein is CASSPDRVYYGYTF.

This chain connects TRBV4-1 to TRBJ1-5, with 7 bases identical to TRBD1. Trimming took 4 bases from V and 4 from J; bases not matched to a gene: 1. The CDR3 spans 13 residues. The germline gives CDR1 MGHRA, CDR2 YSYEKL. CDR3 protein: CASSLQGNQPQHF. The CDR3 region has the DNA TGCGCCAGCAGCCTACAGGGGAATCAGCCCCAGCATTTT.

This chain connects TRBV10-3 to TRBJ1-2; D ambiguous. The length of the CDR3 is 15 residues. The V and J ends lost 2 bases and 1 base respectively, with 11 bases between them. Germline V gene sequence: CDR1 ENHRY, CDR2 SYGVKD. CDR3 residues: CAISELQEGNYGYTF. The CDR3 bases are TGTGCCATCAGTGAGCTCCAGGAAGGTAACTATGGCTACACCTTC.

This clone occurred a few times. The chain recombines TRBV7-8 with TRBJ2-2; 7 nucleotides match TRBD1. The CDR3 length is 16 residues. Per germline, CDR1 SGHVS and CDR2 FQNEAQ. The trim removed 5 bases at V and 3 bases at J, leaving 9 bases unmatched. CDR3 nucleotides: TGTGCCAGCAGCCCGGACAGGATGAGGGACACCGGGGAGCTGTTTTTT. Translated: CASSPDRMRDTGELFF.

This chain links TRBV2 with TRBJ1-3; weak D call: TRBD1 (5 bases). V lost 5 bases to trimming and J lost 3 bases, with 14 bases between them. Germline lookup yields CDR1 SNHLY and CDR2 FYNNEI. This CDR3 contains 15 residues. CDR3 DNA: TGTGCCAGCAGTCCCCCCGGGAGGGGTGGAAACACCATATATTTT. This codes for CASSPPGRGGNTIYF.

The chain recombines TRBV28 with TRBJ1-1; D is possibly TRBD1 (5 bases). Germline V lookup: CDR1 MDHEN, CDR2 SYDVKM. The V and J ends lost 11 bases and 7 bases respectively, with 20 bases between them. This CDR3 contains 13 residues. CDR3: CALKGSPRLEAFF. As DNA, the CDR3 is TGTGCCCTGAAGGGGTCTCCCCGACTTGAAGCTTTCTTT.

In DNA, the CDR3 is TGTGCCAGCAGCTTCGACAGGGTGTGGGGAAACACCATATATTTT. This codes for CASSFDRVWGNTIYF. The chain joins TRBV7-2 to TRBJ1-3, with TRBD1 matching over 7 bases. The germline CDR1 and CDR2 sequences are SGHTA and FQGNSA. Trimming removed 3 bases from V and 4 bases from J; junction bases left unmatched: 6. The CDR3 totals 15 residues.

The chain couples TRBV5-6 to TRBJ1-1; possibly TRBD1 for D (5 bases). Germline loops: CDR1 SGHDT, CDR2 YYEEEE. CDR3 length: 15 amino acids. V dropped 3 bases and J dropped 3 bases, with 15 bases sitting between them. CDR3 coding DNA: TGTGCCAGCAGCTATCAGGGTTTTGGGTACACTGAAGCTTTCTTT. It translates to CASSYQGFGYTEAFF.

This clone is a singleton in its sample. The genes are TRBV7-6 and TRBJ1-6, with a weak D call TRBD1 (6 bases). V shed 1 base and J shed 5 bases, with 12 bases lying between them. Germline V gene sequence: CDR1 SGHVS, CDR2 FNYEAQ. The length of the CDR3 is 16 residues. The CDR3 DNA follows: TGTGCCAGCAGCTTAGAAGCAGGGGAAGATAATTCACCCCTCCACTTT. It is translated as CASSLEAGEDNSPLHF.

V and J are TRBV5-6 and TRBJ2-7; TRBD1 aligns across 10 bases. Germline trimming cut 2 bases from V and 7 bases from J; bases unmatched to any gene: 9. Germline V lookup: CDR1 SGHDT, CDR2 YYEEEE. This CDR3 comprises 15 residues. CDR3 coding DNA: TGTGCCAGCAGCTTAAGATGGACAGGGGGTCAAGAGCAGTACTTC. This encodes CASSLRWTGGQEQYF.

The chain carries TRBV30 and TRBJ1-2, with 8 bases that match TRBD1. With V trimmed by 7 bases and J by 5 bases, 9 bases remained unmatched. Germline CDR1 and CDR2: GTSNPN and SVGIG (reference sequence). The CDR3 spans 13 residues. This CDR3 reads CAFPGTGSYGYTF. The CDR3 bases are TGTGCCTTTCCCGGGACAGGTTCTTATGGCTACACCTTC. Combining the CDR3 with reference TRBV30 and TRBJ1-2 gives the whole variable domain SQTIHQWPATLVQPVGSPLSLECTVEGTSNPNLYWYRQAAGRGLQLLFYSVGIGQISSEVPQNLSASRPQDRQFILSSKKLLLSDSGFYLCAFPGTGSYGYTFGSGTRLTVV.

The J gene is TRBJ1-2, the V gene TRBV3-1 (or the pseudogene TRBV3-2); D unclear. With 1 base removed from V and 6 bases from J, the gap between germline ends came to 15 bases. Germline V gene sequence: CDR1 LGHDT, CDR2 YNNKEL (reference sequence). There are 15 residues in the CDR3. CDR3 sequence (DNA): TGTGCCAGCAGCCAAGGGGCCCTAATCGGGAATGGCTACACCTTC. It encodes CASSQGALIGNGYTF.

The V gene is TRBV19, the J gene TRBJ1-6, with D unclear. This CDR3 region has 14 residues. The ends were cut back, 1 base at V and 2 bases at J, with 3 bases in the middle. Germline values: CDR1 LNHDA, CDR2 SQIVND (reference sequence). CDR3 amino acids: CASSIGTYNSPLHF. For the CDR3, the DNA is TGTGCCAGTAGTATAGGTACCTATAATTCACCCCTCCACTTT.

This rearrangement joins TRBV5-8 to TRBJ1-1, with D perhaps matching TRBD1 (5 bases). The length of the CDR3 is 13 residues. The germline V and J ends were trimmed by 3 bases and 3 bases, with 9 bases remaining between them. Looked up from germline, CDR1 is SGHTS and CDR2 is YDEGEE. The CDR3 region is CASSWRGYTEAFF. DNA for the CDR3: TGTGCCAGCAGCTGGCGGGGGTACACTGAAGCTTTCTTT.

The CDR3 here is CASSQAQANYGYTF. CDR3 DNA: TGCGCCAGCAGCCAAGCCCAGGCTAACTATGGCTACACCTTC. V usage is TRBV4-1 and J usage is TRBJ1-2; D gene uncertain. V was pared by 1 base and J by 0 bases, with 6 bases between. From germline, CDR1 is MGHRA and CDR2 YSYEKL. The CDR3 runs to 14 residues.

DNA of the CDR3: TGCGCCAGCAGCTTTGGGGGGAGGTTTGGTAATTCACCCCTCCACTTT. It codes for CASSFGGRFGNSPLHF. The rearrangement links TRBV5-1 to TRBJ1-6; TRBD1 might be the D (5 bases). CDR1 is SGHRS and CDR2 is YFSETQ in the germline V gene. CDR3 size: 16 residues. V lost 2 bases and J 6 bases, leaving 15 bases between the germline ends.

The chain uses TRBV12-3 or TRBV12-4 and TRBJ1-1, with D tentatively TRBD1 (5 bases). The germline V and J ends were trimmed by 3 bases and 8 bases, with 7 bases remaining between them. The CDR3 contains 11 residues. CDR3 coding DNA: TGTGCCAGCAGTTTTGGGGCAGAAGCTTTCTTT. It encodes CASSFGAEAFF.

This rearrangement joins TRBV18 to TRBJ1-2; TRBD1 is a possible D gene (5 bases). The CDR3 covers 12 residues. Trimming removed 1 base from V and 8 bases from J, with 8 bases in between. CDR1 and CDR2 (germline): KGHSH, LQKENI. CDR3: CASSPRGGGYTF. Here the CDR3 DNA reads TGTGCCAGCTCACCACGGGGGGGAGGCTACACCTTC.

J is TRBJ2-5 and V is TRBV3-1 (or the pseudogene TRBV3-2), with a possible D match to TRBD2 (6 bases). Germline assignment: CDR1 LGHDT and CDR2 YNNKEL (reference sequence). V was shortened by 0 bases and J by 5 bases, with 10 bases between the two germline ends. The CDR3 spans 14 residues. The CDR3 coding sequence is TGTGCCAGCAGCCAAGAAAACCGGGAGGAGACCCAGTACTTC. It encodes CASSQENREETQYF.

This clone showed up just once. This chain links TRBV13 with TRBJ2-3, with 8 bases lining up with TRBD2. The CDR3 length is 15 residues. V lost 2 bases, J lost 3 bases, and 4 bases stayed unmatched. CDR1 PRHDT and CDR2 FYEKMQ come from the germline V gene (reference sequence). In DNA form, the CDR3 reads TGTGCCAGCAGCTTACCAGCGGGGGTTACAGATACGCAGTATTTT. Protein product: CASSLPAGVTDTQYF.

V and J are TRBV19 and TRBJ1-1; weak D call: TRBD1 (6 bases). There are 14 residues in the CDR3. Germline CDR1 and CDR2: LNHDA and SQIVND (reference sequence). V lost 6 bases to trimming and J lost 4 bases, with 15 bases between them. CDR3 nucleotides: TGTGCCAGTAGGCGAGGAAGGGGGAGCACTGAAGCTTTCTTT. Protein product: CASRRGRGSTEAFF.

This chain uses TRBV7-2 with TRBJ2-3; 7 nucleotides match TRBD2. The ends lost 1 base at V and 5 bases at J; junction bases unmatched: 3. Germline V gene data show CDR1 as SGHTA and CDR2 as FQGNSA. This CDR3 contains 14 residues. The CDR3 reads CASSLVREGDTQYF. CDR3 DNA: TGTGCCAGCAGCTTAGTAAGGGAGGGAGATACGCAGTATTTT. Filled out from reference TRBV7-2 and TRBJ2-3, the complete variable domain reads GAGVSQSPSNKVTEKGKDVELRCDPISGHTALYWYRQSLGQGLEFLIYFQGNSAPDKSGLPSDRFSAERTGGSVSTLTIQRTQQEDSAVYLCASSLVREGDTQYFGPGTRLTVL.